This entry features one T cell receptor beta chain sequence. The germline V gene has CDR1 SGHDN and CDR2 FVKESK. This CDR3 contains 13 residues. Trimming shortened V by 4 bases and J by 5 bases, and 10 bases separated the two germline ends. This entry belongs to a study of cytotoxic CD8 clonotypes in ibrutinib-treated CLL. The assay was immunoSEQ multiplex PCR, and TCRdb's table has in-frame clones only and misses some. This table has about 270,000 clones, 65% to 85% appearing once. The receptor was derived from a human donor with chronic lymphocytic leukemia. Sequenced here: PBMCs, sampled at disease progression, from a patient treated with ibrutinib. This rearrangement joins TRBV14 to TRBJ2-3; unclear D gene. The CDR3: CASSPLDGDTQYF. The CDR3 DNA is TGTGCCAGCAGCCCACTCGATGGAGATACGCAGTATTTT.